These T cell receptor beta chains were read from a single sample in a study of cytotoxic CD8 clonotypes in ibrutinib-treated CLL. Profiled with immunoSEQ multiplex PCR; TCRdb holds only in-frame clones, not every one. The sample holds approximately 26,000 clones, 75% to 85% seen once. The material sequenced was PBMCs, taken after 24 months of ibrutinib treatment. The receptor source for this set is a human donor with chronic lymphocytic leukemia. Both conserved end residues are part of each CDR3. The D gene is left open where the match is weak. A clone size is listed for some rows: how often the clone was seen (once, few, many), or a class if it is expanded.

D gene	V gene	clone size	J gene	CDR3 protein	CDR3 DNA
TRBD2	TRBV29-1	-	TRBJ2-7	CSVQRLAGDYEQYF	TGCAGCGTACAACGACTAGCGGGGGACTACGAGCAGTACTTC
-	TRBV28	medium-sized	TRBJ1-1	CASSFGGNTEAFF	TGTGCCAGCAGTTTCGGGGGGAACACTGAAGCTTTCTTT
-	TRBV9	-	TRBJ2-7	CASSVGQDPTYEQYF	TGTGCCAGCAGCGTAGGACAGGACCCAACCTACGAGCAGTACTTC
-	TRBV7-8	-	TRBJ1-5	CASSFAGANQPQHF	TGTGCCAGCAGCTTTGCAGGAGCCAATCAGCCCCAGCATTTT
TRBD1	TRBV5-1	-	TRBJ1-1	CASNDRVGQTEAFF	TGCGCCAGCAACGACAGGGTCGGGCAGACTGAAGCTTTCTTT
TRBD1	TRBV11-1	-	TRBJ2-5	CASSMGTAKETQYF	TGTGCCAGCAGCATGGGGACAGCTAAAGAGACCCAGTACTTC
-	TRBV5-1	-	TRBJ2-1	CASKPAASSYNEQFF	TGCGCCAGCAAGCCAGCTGCGAGCTCCTACAATGAGCAGTTCTTC
-	TRBV6-5	-	TRBJ1-2	CASSYSVGAYGYTF	TGTGCCAGCAGTTACTCGGTAGGGGCGTATGGCTACACCTTC
TRBD1	TRBV5-4	-	TRBJ1-1	CASKTGRTEAFF	TGTGCCAGCAAGACAGGGCGGACTGAAGCTTTCTTT
-	TRBV14	-	TRBJ1-1	CASSQGGGNTEAFF	TGTGCCAGCAGCCAAGGGGGGGGGAACACTGAAGCTTTCTTT
-	TRBV10-3	-	TRBJ2-7	CAIGLGLSYEQYF	TGTGCCATCGGCTTGGGGCTAAGTTACGAGCAGTACTTC
-	TRBV2	-	TRBJ2-7	CASRNPPVF	TGTGCCAGCAGGAATCCACCTGTTTTC
TRBD1	TRBV28	-	TRBJ1-1	CASSGQGNTEAFF	TGTGCCAGCAGCGGACAGGGGAACACTGAAGCTTTCTTT
-	TRBV30	few	TRBJ1-1	CAWDNEGRAEAFF	TGTGCCTGGGATAACGAGGGTCGAGCTGAAGCTTTCTTT
TRBD1	TRBV18	-	TRBJ1-1	CASSYPGQGTKNTEAFF	TGTGCCAGCTCTTACCCGGGACAGGGGACCAAAAACACTGAAGCTTTCTTT
-	TRBV30	-	TRBJ1-5	CAWSEGTSGNQPQHF	TGTGCCTGGAGTGAGGGGACATCCGGCAATCAGCCCCAGCATTTT
-	TRBV5-3	-	TRBJ1-5	CARSLDTNRTQPQHF	TGTGCCAGAAGCTTGGACACTAACAGGACTCAGCCCCAGCATTTT
-	TRBV6-1	-	TRBJ2-1	CASSESWIYNEQFF	TGTGCCAGCAGTGAGAGCTGGATCTACAATGAGCAGTTCTTC
-	TRBV28	-	TRBJ2-1	CASSPLGNRADEQFF	TGTGCCAGCAGTCCGCTGGGCAACCGGGCTGATGAGCAGTTCTTC
-	TRBV1	-	TRBJ1-2	CTSVYRGRDYGYTF	TGCACCAGCGTCTACAGGGGGCGCGACTATGGCTACACCTTC
-	TRBV11-3	-	TRBJ1-3	CASSLDPGLQSGNTIYF	TGTGCCAGCAGCTTAGACCCGGGACTCCAGTCTGGAAACACCATATATTTT
TRBD1	TRBV5-1	-	TRBJ2-7	CASSLGQGAAYEQYF	TGCGCCAGCAGCTTGGGGCAGGGGGCGGCCTACGAGCAGTACTTC
TRBD1	TRBV10-3	-	TRBJ1-1	CAISQGDSAEAFF	TGTGCCATCAGCCAGGGGGATTCGGCTGAAGCTTTCTTT
-	TRBV6-5	-	TRBJ2-1	CASNPGENYNEQFF	TGTGCCAGCAACCCGGGGGAGAACTACAATGAGCAGTTCTTC
TRBD2	TRBV2	-	TRBJ2-5	CASSGGVERLRGSETQYF	TGTGCCAGCAGTGGTGGGGTCGAACGACTGCGGGGGTCGGAGACCCAGTACTTC
-	TRBV6-6	-	TRBJ2-2	CASSYSAGELFF	TGTGCCAGCAGTTACTCGGCCGGGGAGCTGTTTTTT
TRBD1	TRBV13	medium-sized	TRBJ2-1	CASSFLTGRNEQFF	TGTGCCAGCAGCTTTCTGACAGGGAGAAATGAGCAGTTCTTC
-	TRBV4-1	-	TRBJ2-7	CASSLDLGQTFYEQYF	TGCGCCAGCAGCCTAGATCTTGGGCAGACGTTCTACGAGCAGTACTTC
TRBD1	TRBV19	-	TRBJ2-3	CASSLAGGLRSDTQYF	TGTGCCAGTAGTCTTGCAGGGGGCCTAAGGTCGGATACGCAGTATTTT